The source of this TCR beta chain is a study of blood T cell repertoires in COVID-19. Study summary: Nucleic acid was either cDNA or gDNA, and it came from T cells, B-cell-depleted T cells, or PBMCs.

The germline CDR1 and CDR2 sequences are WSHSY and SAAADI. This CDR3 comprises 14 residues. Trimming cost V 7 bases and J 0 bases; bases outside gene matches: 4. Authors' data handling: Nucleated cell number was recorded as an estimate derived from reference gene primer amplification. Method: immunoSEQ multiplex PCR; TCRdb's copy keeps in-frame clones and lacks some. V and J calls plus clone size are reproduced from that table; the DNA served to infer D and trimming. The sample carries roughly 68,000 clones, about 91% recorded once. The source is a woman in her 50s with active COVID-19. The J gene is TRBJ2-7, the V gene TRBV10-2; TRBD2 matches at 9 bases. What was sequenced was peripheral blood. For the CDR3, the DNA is TGCGCCAGCATGAAGCGGGAGGACTCCTACGAGCAGTACTTC. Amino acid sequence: CASMKREDSYEQYF.